The clone carrying this TCR beta chain was seen just once. The antigen is unknown. TCRdb keeps only in-frame clones here, not all; method: immunoSEQ multiplex PCR. The sample lists roughly 120,000 clones, approximately 85% seen once, with 4.9% in the top ten. These data come from a study of cytomegalovirus exposure and HLA in healthy donors. The germline V gene has CDR1 KGHSH and CDR2 LQKENI. CDR3 length: 15 residues. The ends lost 2 bases at V and 5 bases at J; junction bases unmatched: 7. Findings and limits, study-wide: Most TCR sequences proved rare, with some public TCRs found in many donors. Over 150 TCR beta chains were listed as cytomegalovirus-associated.

This sequence was found in a man between 18 and 35 years old in good health and CMV-seronegative. The chain is built from TRBV18 and TRBJ1-1; 8 nucleotides agree with TRBD1. Sample: PBMCs. Here the CDR3 DNA reads TGTGCCAGCTCACCAGGCAGGGGGCGAGGGACTGAAGCTTTCTTT. Its translation: CASSPGRGRGTEAFF.